The 10 T cell receptor beta chains below were found in one sample sequenced in a study of vaccination and CD4 T cells after COVID-19. What these receptors recognize is not known. Sequenced with the Oncomine TCR Beta short-read assay was DNA taken from cultured CD4+ T cells. In TCRdb, the PCR reads were re-called with MiXCR into one record per CDR3 protein. The repertoire holds 11,000 to 15,000 distinct CDR3 sequences, with around 43% as singletons. Treatment specified: roughly ten-day PBMC culture with coronavirus spike peptide pools or control peptides (ViraFEST assay). The sample consisted of CD4+ T cells from blood, cultured in vitro. Source of these receptors: a human donor who had recovered from COVID-19.

This clonotype has more than one count but fewer than ten. This sequence joins TRBV28 and TRBJ1-6, with D unresolved. This CDR3 contains 14 residues. Germline V gene data show CDR1 as MDHEN and CDR2 as SYDVKM. V was trimmed by 1 base and J by 7 bases, leaving 8 bases between them. The CDR3 bases are TGTGCCAGCAGTTTATACCCCACAAATTCACCCCTCCACTTT. Encoded protein: CASSLYPTNSPLHF.

A few counts support this clonotype. V gene TRBV6-5 combines with J gene TRBJ2-1, with a possible D match to TRBD2 (5 bases). CDR1 and CDR2 (germline): MNHEY, SVGAGI. The length of the CDR3 is 15 residues. The V gene lost 4 bases and the J gene lost 5 bases, with 15 bases spanning the gap. The CDR3 sequence is CASSWGGSGHNEQFF. DNA of the CDR3: TGTGCCAGCAGTTGGGGTGGGAGTGGGCACAATGAGCAGTTCTTC.

This clonotype has only a few counts. This sequence joins TRBV6-4 and TRBJ2-1; TRBD2 aligns across 11 bases. The CDR3 contains 15 residues. Germline CDR1 and CDR2: MRHNA and SNTAGT. J gave up 7 bases and V 3 bases, and 5 bases lay outside the gene matches. CDR3 region: CASSELAGAGNEQFF. Here the CDR3 DNA reads TGTGCCAGCAGTGAACTAGCGGGAGCGGGAAATGAGCAGTTCTTC.

This clonotype was seen more than once but under ten times. This rearrangement joins TRBV19 to TRBJ2-2, with a possible D match to TRBD1 (6 bases). Between the trimmed V and J ends, which lost 5 bases and 2 bases, there was a span of 12 bases. The CDR3 extends over 15 amino acids. Germline V gives CDR1 LNHDA, CDR2 SQIVND (reference sequence). The CDR3, as DNA: TGTGCCAGTAGTGGGCAAGGGGGAAACACCGGGGAGCTGTTTTTT. The encoded protein is CASSGQGGNTGELFF.

This chain links TRBV5-4 with TRBJ2-2; D perhaps matches TRBD2 (6 bases). CDR3 length: 15 amino acids. The V gene lost 0 bases and the J gene lost 6 bases, with 12 bases spanning the gap. Per germline, CDR1 SGHNT and CDR2 YYREEE (reference sequence). CDR3 residues: CASSLGPSGSGELFF. CDR3 sequence (DNA): TGTGCCAGCAGCTTGGGTCCGAGCGGGTCCGGGGAGCTGTTTTTT.

This clonotype came up a few times. V gene TRBV15 combines with J gene TRBJ1-5; TRBD1 matches at 8 bases. Germline V lookup: CDR1 LNHNV, CDR2 YYDKDF (reference sequence). This CDR3 is 17 amino acids long. V dropped 6 bases and J dropped 0; count of bases not matched to a gene: 10. CDR3 DNA sequence: TGTGCCACCAGAAATACCCGGACAGGGTATAGCAATCAGCCCCAGCATTTT. Its translation: CATRNTRTGYSNQPQHF.

The V call is TRBV20-1, the J call TRBJ2-7; D might be TRBD1 or TRBD2, each matching 5 bases. The ends were cut back, 2 bases at V and 3 bases at J, with 20 bases in the middle. The CDR3 is made up of 16 amino acids. CDR1 and CDR2 from the germline V gene are DFQATT and SNEGSKA (reference sequence). The DNA of the CDR3 is TGCAGTGCTAGAAAACCGCCCGGGACCTCTTACTACGAGCAGTACTTC. It translates to CSARKPPGTSYYEQYF.

This clonotype was seen a few times. The chain carries TRBV19 and TRBJ1-1; the D gene is possibly TRBD1 (5 bases). The CDR3 sequence is 15 residues long. Trimming took 10 bases from V and 0 from J, leaving 18 bases between them. Per germline, CDR1 LNHDA and CDR2 SQIVND (reference sequence). CDR3 amino acids: CATEGPLTMNTEAFF. CDR3 sequence (DNA): TGTGCCACCGAGGGACCGCTAACTATGAACACTGAAGCTTTCTTT.

The chain recombines TRBV6-1 with TRBJ2-5; D uncertain. V was pared by 1 base and J by 5 bases, with 5 bases between. This CDR3 spans 12 amino acids. CDR1 MNHNS and CDR2 SASEGT come from the germline V gene. In DNA form, the CDR3 reads TGTGCCAGCAGTGAAGTCGGGGAGACCCAGTACTTC. As protein: CASSEVGETQYF.

Regarding this clonotype: This CDR3 fails to terminate in the conserved phenylalanine or tryptophan, so it likely reflects a read error. This sequence joins TRBV15 and TRBJ1-4; D might be TRBD1 (6 bases). The V end lost 1 base, the J end lost 10 bases, and 16 bases lay between the germline ends. Germline loops: CDR1 LNHNV, CDR2 YYDKDF (reference sequence). This CDR3 has 15 amino acids. The CDR3 DNA reads as TGTGCCACCAGCAGAGCGGGGGGGGCGATTGGAAAACTGTTTATT. As protein: CATSRAGGAIGKLFI.